One and the same sample provided the 10 T cell receptor beta chains below, sequenced in a study of CD8 T cells in ankylosing spondylitis. TCRdb reanalysed the 5' RACE reads using MiXCR and keeps one entry per CDR3 protein. The repertoire includes about 360,000 distinct CDR3 sequences, roughly 20% of them detected once, and less than 15% sits in the top ten. The sequencing input was blood, either unsorted or a sorted T cell fraction (not recorded which). The receptors derive from a male donor with ankylosing spondylitis or in good health (not recorded which).

The table lists this clonotype with a few counts. The chain has TRBV30 and TRBJ1-1; D might be TRBD1 (5 bases). CDR3 size: 13 residues. Trimming removed 4 bases at V and 5 bases at J, with 14 bases between. CDR1 and CDR2 (germline): GTSNPN, SVGIG (reference sequence). CDR3 region: CAWTQGVRTEAFF. The CDR3 coding sequence is TGTGCCTGGACCCAGGGTGTTCGGACTGAAGCTTTCTTT.

The J gene is TRBJ2-6, the V gene TRBV27, with 11 positions matching TRBD1. J was trimmed by 0 bases and V by 7 bases; bases with no gene match: 11. There are 19 residues in the CDR3. Germline CDR1 MNHEY, CDR2 SMNVEV (reference sequence). DNA of the CDR3: TGTGCCAGCACCTCGACCAGGACAGGGGGCTTCTCTGGGGCCAACGTCCTGACTTTC. Its translation: CASTSTRTGGFSGANVLTF.

This clonotype was seen more than once but under ten times. This rearrangement joins TRBV30 to TRBJ1-5; the D is unclear. CDR3 length: 13 amino acids. The germline V gene encodes CDR1 GTSNPN and CDR2 SVGIG (reference sequence). Trimming pared 2 bases from V and 0 bases from J, leaving 5 bases between. The CDR3 bases are TGTGCCTGGAGTAGTAGTAGCAATCAGCCCCAGCATTTT. Translated, it gives CAWSSSSNQPQHF.

The rearrangement joins TRBV25-1 to TRBJ2-1; D not resolved. Germline-derived CDR1 and CDR2 are MGHDK and SYGVNS. Trimming shortened V by 5 bases and J by 2 bases, and 13 bases separated the two germline ends. The CDR3 contains 15 residues. DNA of the CDR3: TGTGCCAGCAGTACCGGGCCTAGGACCTACAATGAGCAGTTCTTC. Protein sequence: CASSTGPRTYNEQFF.

This chain connects TRBV15 to TRBJ2-1, with a weak D call TRBD2 (5 bases). The germline V gene encodes CDR1 LNHNV and CDR2 YYDKDF (reference sequence). The CDR3 loop spans 17 amino acids. Trimming removed 3 bases from V and 3 bases from J, with 18 bases in between. CDR3 nucleotide sequence: TGTGCCACCAGCAGCCCCCCGACTATAGTGGGCTACAATGAGCAGTTCTTC. This codes for CATSSPPTIVGYNEQFF.

The V call is TRBV20-1, the J call TRBJ2-2, with 8 bases identical to TRBD1. V was clipped by 5 bases and J by 0 bases; unmatched bases: 5. From germline, CDR1 is DFQATT and CDR2 SNEGSKA (reference sequence). The CDR3 is 15 residues long. The CDR3 here is CSAYRTGTNTGELFF. As DNA, the CDR3 is TGCAGTGCTTACAGGACAGGGACGAACACCGGGGAGCTGTTTTTT.

This clonotype was detected many times. This rearrangement joins TRBV2 to TRBJ2-7; D gene unclear. Germline V gene sequence: CDR1 SNHLY, CDR2 FYNNEI. The CDR3 totals 10 residues. Trimming cost V 4 bases and J 6 bases, with 4 bases left between them. CDR3 sequence (DNA): TGTGCCAGCAGTGGTCGCGAGCAGTACTTC. It encodes CASSGREQYF.

This clonotype has more than one count but fewer than ten. The genes are TRBV12-3 or TRBV12-4 and TRBJ2-3; 9 nucleotides match TRBD1. The CDR3 contains 15 residues. The junction had 7 bases not matched to a gene; V was cut back by 4 bases and J by 5 bases. CDR3 in amino acids: CASSSTTGGQDTQYF. Here the CDR3 DNA reads TGTGCCAGCAGTTCAACCACAGGGGGCCAAGATACGCAGTATTTT.

This clonotype has only a few counts. This chain joins TRBV11-2 and TRBJ2-7; D tentatively reads TRBD1 or TRBD2 (5 bases each). V gave up 5 bases and J gave up 0 bases, with 20 bases separating them. The CDR3 loop spans 17 amino acids. The germline V gene has CDR1 SGHAT and CDR2 FQNNGV. This CDR3 reads CASSTTHSWDASYEQYF. The CDR3, as DNA: TGTGCCAGCAGCACTACCCACAGTTGGGACGCCTCCTACGAGCAGTACTTC.

The chain joins TRBV24-1 to TRBJ2-1; D is uncertain. V lost 7 bases and J 5 bases, leaving 8 bases between the germline ends. The CDR3 spans 12 residues. Per germline, CDR1 KGHDR and CDR2 SFDVKD. The DNA for the CDR3 is TGTGCCACCAGGACAAACGACAATGAGCAGTTCTTC. Translation: CATRTNDNEQFF.